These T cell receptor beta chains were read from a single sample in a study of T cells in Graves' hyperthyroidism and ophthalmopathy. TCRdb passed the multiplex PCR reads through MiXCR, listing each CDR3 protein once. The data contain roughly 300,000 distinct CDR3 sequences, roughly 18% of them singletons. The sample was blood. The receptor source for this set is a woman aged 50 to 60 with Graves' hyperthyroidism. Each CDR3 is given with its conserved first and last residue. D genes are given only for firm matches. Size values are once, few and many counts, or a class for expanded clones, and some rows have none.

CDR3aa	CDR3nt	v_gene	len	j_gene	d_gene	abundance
CASSEGLSTYNEQFF	TGCGCCAGCAGCGAGGGACTAAGTACCTACAATGAGCAGTTCTTC	TRBV5-1	15	TRBJ2-1	TRBD2	many
CSVKPGKPRPEQYF	TGCAGTGTGAAACCGGGGAAGCCTCGGCCCGAGCAGTACTTC	TRBV20-1	14	TRBJ2-7	-	few
CASSLGGVQNIQYF	TGTGCCAGCAGCTTAGGGGGGGTCCAAAACATTCAGTACTTC	TRBV7-9	14	TRBJ2-4	-	few
CASSDPQGQPQHF	TGTGCCAGCAGTGACCCTCAGGGACAGCCCCAGCATTTT	TRBV6-1	13	TRBJ1-5	-	many
CASSYESGGSGYTF	TGTGCCAGCAGCTACGAGTCGGGAGGGTCGGGCTACACCTTC	TRBV7-9	14	TRBJ1-2	-	many
CASSVGQIQNEQFF	TGTGCCAGCAGCGTAGGGCAGATTCAGAATGAGCAGTTCTTC	TRBV9	14	TRBJ2-1	-	-
CASSLDRGFRVGYGYTF	TGTGCCAGCAGCTTAGATCGGGGGTTCAGGGTGGGCTATGGCTACACCTTC	TRBV11-2	17	TRBJ1-2	-	many
CASSPRDRVYGYTF	TGTGCCAGCAGTCCCCGGGACAGGGTATACGGCTACACCTTC	TRBV6-1	14	TRBJ1-2	TRBD1	few
CASSFSSRTDYNSPLHF	TGCGCCAGCAGCTTCTCCTCTAGGACGGATTATAATTCACCCCTCCACTTT	TRBV5-1	17	TRBJ1-6	-	-
CASSFPGQGFNEQFF	TGCGCCAGCAGCTTCCCGGGACAGGGCTTCAATGAGCAGTTCTTC	TRBV5-1	15	TRBJ2-1	TRBD1	few
CASISGRSYNEQFF	TGTGCCAGCATTTCGGGGAGATCCTACAATGAGCAGTTCTTC	TRBV12-3/TRBV12-4	14	TRBJ2-1	-	many
CASSPGMLAGEETQYF	TGTGCCAGCTCACCAGGGATGCTAGCGGGGGAAGAGACCCAGTACTTC	TRBV18	16	TRBJ2-5	TRBD2	few
CASSELGSYEQYF	TGTGCCAGCAGTGAATTGGGGAGCTACGAGCAGTACTTC	TRBV25-1	13	TRBJ2-7	-	-
CAITPGQGDEQYF	TGTGCCATCACCCCGGGACAGGGGGACGAGCAGTACTTC	TRBV10-3	13	TRBJ2-7	TRBD1	many
CASSETGWGDSPLHF	TGTGCCAGCAGCGAAACAGGTTGGGGGGATTCACCCCTCCACTTT	TRBV2	15	TRBJ1-6	-	many
CSVGTDVLADTQYF	TGCAGCGTGGGGACAGACGTTTTAGCAGATACGCAGTATTTT	TRBV29-1	14	TRBJ2-3	TRBD1	-
CASSPREMEGAFF	TGTGCCAGCAGCCCTCGGGAAATGGAAGGAGCTTTCTTT	TRBV13	13	TRBJ1-1	-	few
CASGSRGYEQYF	TGTGCCAGCGGCTCCAGGGGCTACGAGCAGTACTTC	TRBV6-1	12	TRBJ2-7	-	-
CASSLSSQGSEQFF	TGTGCCAGCAGCCTGTCGTCGCAAGGAAGCGAGCAGTTCTTC	TRBV7-3	14	TRBJ2-1	-	few
CASSPPARPQETQYF	TGTGCCAGCTCACCACCTGCACGGCCCCAAGAGACCCAGTACTTC	TRBV18	15	TRBJ2-5	-	many
CAWSDGQGRQPQHF	TGTGCCTGGAGTGACGGACAGGGGCGTCAGCCCCAGCATTTT	TRBV30	14	TRBJ1-5	TRBD1	few
CASSQQGRDEQFF	TGTGCCAGCAGCCAGCAGGGCCGCGATGAGCAGTTCTTC	TRBV3-1	13	TRBJ2-1	-	few
CASSLPSGTGYTF	TGTGCCAGCAGCCTCCCCTCAGGGACCGGCTACACCTTC	TRBV28	13	TRBJ1-2	-	many
CASSLVRANSYTF	TGTGCCAGCAGTTTAGTACGGGCTAACAGCTACACCTTC	TRBV12-3/TRBV12-4	13	TRBJ1-2	-	-
CASLPGTPYGYTF	TGTGCCAGCTTACCCGGGACCCCGTATGGCTACACCTTC	TRBV28	13	TRBJ1-2	-	few
CSARNPGGRNTEAFF	TGCAGTGCTAGAAACCCAGGGGGGAGGAACACTGAAGCTTTCTTT	TRBV20-1	15	TRBJ1-1	TRBD1	many
CASTPGTTQETQYF	TGTGCCAGCACCCCCGGGACTACTCAAGAGACCCAGTACTTC	TRBV2	14	TRBJ2-5	TRBD2	many
CSAREDTGTDTQYF	TGCAGTGCTAGAGAGGACACTGGCACAGATACGCAGTATTTT	TRBV20-1	14	TRBJ2-3	-	many
CASTNDGGGDSYEQYF	TGTGCCAGCACGAATGATGGGGGGGGGGACTCCTACGAGCAGTACTTC	TRBV28	16	TRBJ2-7	TRBD2	many
CASSQDGGGDPSTDTQYF	TGCGCCAGCAGCCAAGATGGCGGGGGGGATCCTAGCACAGATACGCAGTATTTT	TRBV4-1	18	TRBJ2-3	TRBD2	-
CASSFLAGANTGELFF	TGTGCCAGCAGCTTCCTAGCTGGGGCGAACACCGGGGAGCTGTTTTTT	TRBV11-2	16	TRBJ2-2	-	-
CASTQSGAGETQYF	TGTGCCAGCACCCAGTCAGGGGCGGGGGAGACCCAGTACTTC	TRBV2	14	TRBJ2-5	-	many
CASSPLIPTGIIQETQYF	TGTGCCAGCAGCCCCCTCATTCCGACAGGGATTATCCAAGAGACCCAGTACTTC	TRBV3-1	18	TRBJ2-5	TRBD1	many
CASSVAGTGGTEAFF	TGTGCCAGCAGCGTAGCTGGAACAGGGGGCACTGAAGCTTTCTTT	TRBV9	15	TRBJ1-1	TRBD1	-
CASSPGRTETQYF	TGTGCCAGCAGCCCCGGACGGACGGAGACCCAGTACTTC	TRBV3-1	13	TRBJ2-5	-	many
CSARDSRQGNEDEQFF	TGCAGTGCTAGAGATTCTCGACAGGGTAATGAAGATGAGCAGTTCTTC	TRBV20-1	16	TRBJ2-1	TRBD1	many
CASVLTVTDTQYF	TGTGCCAGCGTTTTGACAGTAACAGATACGCAGTATTTT	TRBV6-1	13	TRBJ2-3	-	many
CASSLEGLAYEQYF	TGCGCCAGCAGCTTGGAGGGACTAGCCTACGAGCAGTACTTC	TRBV5-1	14	TRBJ2-7	TRBD2	many
CASTQFPETGQNIQYF	TGTGCCAGCACCCAATTCCCCGAGACAGGACAAAACATTCAGTACTTC	TRBV6-1	16	TRBJ2-4	-	-
CASSPELLGQPQHF	TGTGCCAGCAGCCCCGAGTTACTCGGTCAGCCCCAGCATTTT	TRBV3-1	14	TRBJ1-5	-	-
CASSLPPNTEAFF	TGTGCCAGCAGCTTACCCCCGAACACTGAAGCTTTCTTT	TRBV7-8	13	TRBJ1-1	-	many
CASSGGGAYNEQFF	TGTGCCAGCAGCGGAGGGGGGGCCTACAATGAGCAGTTCTTC	TRBV5-6	14	TRBJ2-1	-	few
CASSALAGSGYEQYF	TGTGCCAGTAGTGCCCTAGCTGGGTCAGGATACGAGCAGTACTTC	TRBV19	15	TRBJ2-7	-	-
CASSSSRGKNEQFF	TGTGCCAGCAGCTCGTCTCGGGGAAAAAATGAGCAGTTCTTC	TRBV7-2	14	TRBJ2-1	-	few
CASSPTGWTDTQYF	TGTGCCAGTAGTCCTACAGGGTGGACAGATACGCAGTATTTT	TRBV19	14	TRBJ2-3	-	-
CASSRFISSGGAGELFF	TGTGCCAGCAGTAGATTCATCTCTAGCGGGGGGGCCGGGGAGCTGTTTTTT	TRBV6-2/TRBV6-3	17	TRBJ2-2	TRBD2	-
CASSYGLYNEQFF	TGTGCCAGCAGTTACGGGTTGTACAATGAGCAGTTCTTC	TRBV6-5	13	TRBJ2-1	-	-
CASSLIADTQYF	TGTGCCAGCAGCTTAATAGCAGATACGCAGTATTTT	TRBV7-3	12	TRBJ2-3	-	-
CSAFFLAGASDTQYF	TGCAGTGCGTTTTTCCTAGCGGGAGCTTCAGATACGCAGTATTTT	TRBV20-1	15	TRBJ2-3	TRBD2	many
CASSPAGTHQETQYF	TGTGCCAGTTCTCCCGCCGGGACTCACCAAGAGACCCAGTACTTC	TRBV28	15	TRBJ2-5	-	many
CASTPSGGIGHEQFF	TGTGCCAGCACCCCTTCTGGCGGCATAGGACACGAGCAGTTCTTC	TRBV12-3/TRBV12-4	15	TRBJ2-1	-	few
CASSDDRGPKTYEQYF	TGTGCCAGCAGTGACGACCGGGGACCAAAGACCTACGAGCAGTACTTC	TRBV28	16	TRBJ2-7	-	few
CASSVGLAGGLVETQYF	TGTGCCAGCAGCGTCGGACTAGCGGGGGGGCTGGTAGAGACCCAGTACTTC	TRBV9	17	TRBJ2-5	TRBD2	-
CSVEGTGAPYEQFF	TGCAGCGTTGAAGGGACGGGGGCCCCCTATGAGCAGTTCTTC	TRBV29-1	14	TRBJ2-1	-	-
CASSTHAGTGTDTQYF	TGTGCCAGCAGTACTCATGCCGGGACAGGGACAGATACGCAGTATTTT	TRBV12-3/TRBV12-4	16	TRBJ2-3	TRBD1	many